This T cell receptor beta chain was documented in a study of shared clonotypes between healthy human individuals. Study at large: The cohort had two women and a few men, ages 18 to 49. Points from the study as a whole: Non-shared clonotypes displayed generation probabilities falling below those of clonotypes present in all four donors.

As to this clone: The antigen remains undetermined.

At deep level, the assay was performed. The sorted-subset replicate PCRs were given around 190 ng DNA, which is tens of thousands of T cell genomes. Here immunoSEQ multiplex PCR was the method, and the copy in TCRdb shows in-frame clones only, minus some. In the table there are roughly 2,300,000 clones, around 90% of which are singletons. Sequencing used naive CD4+ T cells from PBMCs. As for subset: CD45RA+ positively selected. The clonotype comes from a man aged 18 to 29 in good health. Some clones in this sample may be carry-over from other donors' samples.

The DNA of the CDR3 is TGTGCCAGCAGCCAAGTAACAGGGGGCAGAAACACCATATATTTT. It translates to CASSQVTGGRNTIYF. This chain uses TRBV14 with TRBJ1-3, with TRBD1 identical over 9 bases. CDR3 size: 15 residues. Germline CDR1 reads SGHDN; CDR2 reads FVKESK. Trimming removed 1 base from V and 5 bases from J; junction bases left unmatched: 3. The full variable domain, in which reference TRBV14 and TRBJ1-3 provide the parts outside the CDR3, is EAGVTQFPSHSVIEKGQTVTLRCDPISGHDNLYWYRRVMGKEIKFLLHFVKESKQDESGMPNNRFLAERTGGTYSTLKVQPAELEDSGVYFCASSQVTGGRNTIYFGEGSWLTVV.